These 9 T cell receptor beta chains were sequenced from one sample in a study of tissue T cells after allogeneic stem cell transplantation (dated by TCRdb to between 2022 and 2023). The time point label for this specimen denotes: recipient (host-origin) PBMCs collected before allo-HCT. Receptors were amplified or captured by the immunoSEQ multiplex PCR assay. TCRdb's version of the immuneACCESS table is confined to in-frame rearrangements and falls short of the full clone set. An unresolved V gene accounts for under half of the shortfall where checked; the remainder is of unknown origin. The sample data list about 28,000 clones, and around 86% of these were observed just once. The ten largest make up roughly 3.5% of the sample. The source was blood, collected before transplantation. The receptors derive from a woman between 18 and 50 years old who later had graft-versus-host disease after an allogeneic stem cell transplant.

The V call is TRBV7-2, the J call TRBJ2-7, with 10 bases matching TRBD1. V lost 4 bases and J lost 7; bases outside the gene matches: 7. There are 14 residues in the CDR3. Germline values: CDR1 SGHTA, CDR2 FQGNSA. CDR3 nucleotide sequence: TGTGCCAGCAGCTACCGGGACAGGGGTGGAGAGCAGTACTTC. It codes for CASSYRDRGGEQYF.

CDR3 in DNA: TGTGCCAGCAGCTTGAGGGACACAGATACGCAGTATTTT. It yields the protein CASSLRDTDTQYF. This rearrangement joins TRBV5-6 to TRBJ2-3; unclear D gene. The V and J ends lost 1 base and 2 bases respectively, with 5 bases between them. The CDR3 spans 13 residues. Germline lookup yields CDR1 SGHDT and CDR2 YYEEEE.

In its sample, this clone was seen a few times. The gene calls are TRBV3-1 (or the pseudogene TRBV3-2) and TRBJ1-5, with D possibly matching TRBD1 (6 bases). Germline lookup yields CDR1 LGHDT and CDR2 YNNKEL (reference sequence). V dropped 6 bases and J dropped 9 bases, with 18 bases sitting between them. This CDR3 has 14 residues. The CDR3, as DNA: TGTGCCAGCAGTTTGTCGCAGGGGATGGGGCCCCAGCATTTT. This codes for CASSLSQGMGPQHF.

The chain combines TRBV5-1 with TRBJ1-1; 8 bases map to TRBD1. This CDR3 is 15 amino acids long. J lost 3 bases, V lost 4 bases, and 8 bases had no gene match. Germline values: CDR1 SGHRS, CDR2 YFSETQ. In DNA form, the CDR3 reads TGCGCCAGCAGCGCAGGACAGGGAGCGGACACTGAAGCTTTCTTT. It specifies CASSAGQGADTEAFF.

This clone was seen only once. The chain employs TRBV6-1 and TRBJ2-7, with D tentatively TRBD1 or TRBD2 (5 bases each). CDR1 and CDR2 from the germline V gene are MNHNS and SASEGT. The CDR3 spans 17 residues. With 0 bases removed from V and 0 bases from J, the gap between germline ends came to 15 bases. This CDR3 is CASSEAPPGAISYEQYF. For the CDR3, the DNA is TGTGCCAGCAGTGAAGCGCCCCCCGGGGCAATCTCCTACGAGCAGTACTTC.

CDR3 coding DNA: TGCGCCAGCAGCCATGAACCGGGACAGGGGACTGAGCAGTTCTTC. This codes for CASSHEPGQGTEQFF. This chain joins TRBV4-3 and TRBJ2-1; 10 bases fit TRBD1. Unmatched junction bases numbered 8, after V lost 3 bases and J lost 9 bases. This CDR3 has 15 amino acids. Germline V lookup: CDR1 LGHNA, CDR2 YSLEER.

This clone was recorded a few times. The CDR3 protein is CASRRTGGNTGELFF. CDR3 sequence (DNA): TGTGCCAGCAGACGCACAGGGGGGAACACCGGGGAGCTGTTTTTT. This rearrangement joins TRBV7-3 to TRBJ2-2, with 8 bases matching TRBD1. This CDR3 is 15 amino acids long. Germline V lookup: CDR1 SGHTA, CDR2 FQGTGA. With V trimmed by 6 bases and J by 1 base, 4 bases remained unmatched.

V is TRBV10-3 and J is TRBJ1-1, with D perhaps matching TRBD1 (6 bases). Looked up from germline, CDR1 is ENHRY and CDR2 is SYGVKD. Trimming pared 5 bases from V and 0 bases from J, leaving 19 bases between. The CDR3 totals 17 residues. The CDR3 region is CAISYSGHLDMNTEAFF. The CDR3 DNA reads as TGTGCCATCAGTTATTCGGGACACTTAGACATGAACACTGAAGCTTTCTTT.

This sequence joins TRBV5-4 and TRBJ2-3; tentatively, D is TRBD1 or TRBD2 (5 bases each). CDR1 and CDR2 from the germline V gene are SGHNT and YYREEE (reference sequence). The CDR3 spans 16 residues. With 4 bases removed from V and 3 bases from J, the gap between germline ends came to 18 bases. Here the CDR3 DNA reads TGTGCCAGCAGCCTTAGACCGGGACGAGGGACAGATACGCAGTATTTT. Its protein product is CASSLRPGRGTDTQYF.